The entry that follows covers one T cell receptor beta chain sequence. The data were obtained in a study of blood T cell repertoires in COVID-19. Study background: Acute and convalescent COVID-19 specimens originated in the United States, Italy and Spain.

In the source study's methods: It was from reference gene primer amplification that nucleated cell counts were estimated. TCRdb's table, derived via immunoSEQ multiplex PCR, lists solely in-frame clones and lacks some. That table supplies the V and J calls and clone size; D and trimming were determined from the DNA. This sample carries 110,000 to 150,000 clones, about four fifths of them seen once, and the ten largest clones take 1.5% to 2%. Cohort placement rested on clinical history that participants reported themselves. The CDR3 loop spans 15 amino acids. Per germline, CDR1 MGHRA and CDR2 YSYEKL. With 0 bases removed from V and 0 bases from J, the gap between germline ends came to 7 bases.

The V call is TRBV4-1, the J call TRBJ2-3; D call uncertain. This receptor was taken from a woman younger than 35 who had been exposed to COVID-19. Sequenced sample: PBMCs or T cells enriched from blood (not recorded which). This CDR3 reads CASSQEVGSTDTQYF. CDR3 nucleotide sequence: TGCGCCAGCAGCCAAGAGGTCGGTAGCACAGATACGCAGTATTTT.